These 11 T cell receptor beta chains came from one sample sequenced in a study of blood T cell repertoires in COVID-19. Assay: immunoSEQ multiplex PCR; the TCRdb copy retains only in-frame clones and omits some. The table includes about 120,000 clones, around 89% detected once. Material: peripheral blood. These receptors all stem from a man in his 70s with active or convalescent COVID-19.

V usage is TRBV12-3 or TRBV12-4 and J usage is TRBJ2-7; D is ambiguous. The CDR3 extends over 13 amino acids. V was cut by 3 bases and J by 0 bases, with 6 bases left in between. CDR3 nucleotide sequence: TGTGCCAGCAGTTTGGGCTACTCCTACGAGCAGTACTTC. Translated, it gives CASSLGYSYEQYF.

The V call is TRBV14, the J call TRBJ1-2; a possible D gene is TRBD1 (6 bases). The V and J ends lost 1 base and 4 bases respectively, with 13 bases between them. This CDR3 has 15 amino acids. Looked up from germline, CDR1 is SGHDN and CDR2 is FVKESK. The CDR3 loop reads CASSQASAGAYGYTF. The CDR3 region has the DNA TGTGCCAGCAGCCAAGCTTCGGCGGGGGCCTATGGCTACACCTTC.

This CDR3 reads CASSLILAQGEETQYF. CDR3 DNA sequence: TGTGCCAGCAGCTTAATCCTTGCCCAAGGGGAAGAGACCCAGTACTTC. The chain carries TRBV7-6 and TRBJ2-5; D is possibly TRBD1 (5 bases). The CDR3 covers 16 residues. Trimming cost V 2 bases and J 3 bases, with 16 bases left between them. In germline, CDR1 is SGHVS, CDR2 FNYEAQ.

Here the CDR3 DNA reads TGTGCCAGCAGCTTAGTCGCCAGGAAAGGAGCCGGGAGGGGATCCAATGAGCAGTTCTTC. Amino acids: CASSLVARKGAGRGSNEQFF. The chain carries TRBV5-5 and TRBJ2-1, with 8 bases fitting TRBD2. Per the germline V gene, CDR1 is SGHKS and CDR2 is YYEKEE (reference sequence). The CDR3 runs to 20 residues. The V gene end was trimmed by 2 bases and the J gene end by 6 bases; junction bases not matched to a gene: 22.

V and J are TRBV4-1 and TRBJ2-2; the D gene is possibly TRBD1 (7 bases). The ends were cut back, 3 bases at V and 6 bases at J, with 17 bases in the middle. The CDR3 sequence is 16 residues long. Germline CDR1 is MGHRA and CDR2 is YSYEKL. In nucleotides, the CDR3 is TGCGCCAGCAGCCAGGAGGGGAAACAGGGGTCCGGGGAGCTGTTTTTT. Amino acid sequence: CASSQEGKQGSGELFF.

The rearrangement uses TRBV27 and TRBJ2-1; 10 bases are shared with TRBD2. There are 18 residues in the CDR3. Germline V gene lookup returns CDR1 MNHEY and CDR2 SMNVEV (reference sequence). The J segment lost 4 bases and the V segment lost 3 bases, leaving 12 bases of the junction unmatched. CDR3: CASSLRQRLAGSYNEQFF. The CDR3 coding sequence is TGTGCCAGCAGTTTGAGACAGCGACTAGCGGGTTCGTACAATGAGCAGTTCTTC.

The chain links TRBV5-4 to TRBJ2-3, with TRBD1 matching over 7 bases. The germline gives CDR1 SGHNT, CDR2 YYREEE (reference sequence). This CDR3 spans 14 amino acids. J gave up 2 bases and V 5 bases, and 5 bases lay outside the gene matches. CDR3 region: CASRIGTDTDTQYF. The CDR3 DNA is TGTGCCAGCAGGATAGGGACAGACACAGATACGCAGTATTTT.

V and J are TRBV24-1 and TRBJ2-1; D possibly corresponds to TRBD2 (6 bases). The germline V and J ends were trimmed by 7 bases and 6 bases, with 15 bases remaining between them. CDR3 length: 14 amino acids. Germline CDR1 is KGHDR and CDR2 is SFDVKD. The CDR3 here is CATRRGGGSNEQFF. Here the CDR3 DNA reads TGTGCCACCAGACGTGGGGGAGGATCCAATGAGCAGTTCTTC.

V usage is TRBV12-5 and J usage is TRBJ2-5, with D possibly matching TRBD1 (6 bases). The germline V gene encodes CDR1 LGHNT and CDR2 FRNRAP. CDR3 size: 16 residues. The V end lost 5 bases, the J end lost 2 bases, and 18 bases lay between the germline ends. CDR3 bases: TGTGCTAGTGGTCCCCGGACAGAGCGGTTTCAAGAGACCCAGTACTTC. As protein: CASGPRTERFQETQYF. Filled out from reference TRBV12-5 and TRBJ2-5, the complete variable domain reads DARVTQTPRHKVTEMGQEVTMRCQPILGHNTVFWYRQTMMQGLELLAYFRNRAPLDDSGMPKDRFSAEMPDATLATLKIQPSEPRDSAVYFCASGPRTERFQETQYFGPGTRLLVL.

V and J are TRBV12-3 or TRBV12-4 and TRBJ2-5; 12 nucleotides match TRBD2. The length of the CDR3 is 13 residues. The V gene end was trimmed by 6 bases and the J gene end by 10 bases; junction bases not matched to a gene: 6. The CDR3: CASSSSGRGVQYF. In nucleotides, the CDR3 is TGTGCCAGCAGCTCTAGCGGGAGGGGGGTCCAGTACTTC.

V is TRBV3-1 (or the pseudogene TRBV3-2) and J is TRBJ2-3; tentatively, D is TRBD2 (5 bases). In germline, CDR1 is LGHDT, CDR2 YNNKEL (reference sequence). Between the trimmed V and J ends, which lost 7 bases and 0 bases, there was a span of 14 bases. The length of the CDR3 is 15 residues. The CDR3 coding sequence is TGTGCCAGCACCCTGGGCCTAGCTAGCACAGATACGCAGTATTTT. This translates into CASTLGLASTDTQYF.